The 27 T cell receptor beta chains given below trace back to one sample, sequenced in a study of blood T cell repertoires in COVID-19. TCRdb's table, derived via immunoSEQ multiplex PCR, lists solely in-frame clones and lacks some. The sample has roughly 240,000 clones; more than 75% are singletons. The sequencing sample was made of PBMCs or T cells enriched from blood (not recorded which). All receptors derive from a woman in her 50s who had recovered from COVID-19.

The chain links TRBV10-3 to TRBJ1-2; 10 nucleotides match TRBD1. Germline V gene sequence: CDR1 ENHRY, CDR2 SYGVKD. J was trimmed by 4 bases and V by 4 bases; bases with no gene match: 6. This CDR3 has 15 amino acids. The CDR3: CAISGTGGIRYGYTF. Written as DNA, the CDR3 is TGTGCCATCAGTGGGACAGGGGGTATTCGCTATGGCTACACCTTC.

The rearrangement links TRBV24-1 to TRBJ1-5, with TRBD1 matching over 8 bases. The length of the CDR3 is 15 residues. J was trimmed by 6 bases and V by 5 bases; bases with no gene match: 8. Germline V gives CDR1 KGHDR, CDR2 SFDVKD. The chain's CDR3 is CATSGSGQAGQPQHF. CDR3 coding DNA: TGTGCCACCAGTGGATCGGGACAGGCGGGTCAGCCCCAGCATTTT.

The chain uses TRBV3-1 (or the pseudogene TRBV3-2) and TRBJ1-2, with D possibly matching TRBD1 (5 bases). The length of the CDR3 is 16 residues. Deletions cut 4 bases from V and 3 bases from J, with 18 bases between. Germline loops: CDR1 LGHDT, CDR2 YNNKEL (reference sequence). CDR3 bases: TGTGCCAGCAGCCTGCTCGGGGGGGAGGGCGACTATGGCTACACCTTC. It is translated as CASSLLGGEGDYGYTF.

The chain is built from TRBV30 and TRBJ1-6, with D unresolved. The length of the CDR3 is 15 residues. The germline gives CDR1 GTSNPN, CDR2 SVGIG (reference sequence). V was cut by 3 bases and J by 7 bases, with 16 bases left in between. CDR3 protein: CAWSTRRGWNSPLHF. DNA for the CDR3: TGTGCCTGGAGCACGCGCCGGGGATGGAATTCACCCCTCCACTTT.

This clone was observed a handful of times. The J gene is TRBJ1-2, the V gene TRBV18; 9 nucleotides align to TRBD1. The V gene's germline CDR1 is KGHSH and CDR2 LQKENI. The CDR3 sequence is 14 residues long. V gave up 2 bases and J gave up 5 bases; unmatched junction bases: 3. The CDR3, as DNA: TGTGCCAGCTCACCAACAGGGGGCGGTTATGGCTACACCTTC. As protein: CASSPTGGGYGYTF.

The V and J genes are TRBV18 and TRBJ1-1; D is unresolved. V lost 3 bases to trimming and J lost 8 bases, with 13 bases between them. CDR1 and CDR2 from the germline V gene are KGHSH and LQKENI. This CDR3 contains 13 residues. The CDR3 is CASSPASGSEAFF. The CDR3 bases are TGTGCCAGCTCACCGGCGTCCGGGTCAGAAGCTTTCTTT.

CDR3 in amino acids: CASSSLVPGGEGLHEQFF. DNA for the CDR3: TGTGCCAGCAGCTCGTTAGTCCCGGGGGGGGAGGGCCTTCATGAGCAGTTCTTC. The V and J genes are TRBV5-4 and TRBJ2-1, with TRBD2 matching over 8 bases. V lost 3 bases to trimming and J lost 8 bases; unmatched junction nucleotides: 19. The CDR3 contains 18 residues. CDR1 and CDR2 from the germline V gene are SGHNT and YYREEE (reference sequence).

V gene TRBV19 combines with J gene TRBJ2-1; maybe TRBD2 (7 bases). Trimming pared 3 bases from V and 6 bases from J, leaving 21 bases between. CDR1 and CDR2 (germline): LNHDA, SQIVND (reference sequence). The CDR3 extends over 17 amino acids. CDR3 region: CASSMNARGALANEQFF. CDR3 DNA: TGTGCCAGTAGTATGAATGCCCGGGGGGCCCTGGCCAATGAGCAGTTCTTC.

The rearrangement links TRBV21-1 to TRBJ2-7; whether TRBD1, the table's D call, matches the DNA was not checked. TRBV21-1 is reported as a pseudogene. There are 20 residues in the CDR3. This CDR3 is CASSKGSHGSPQDTYYEQYF. DNA for the CDR3: TGTGCCAGCAGCAAAGGTTCCCATGGGTCCCCTCAGGACACCTACTACGAGCAGTACTTC.

In this sample, this clone turned up once. The V gene is TRBV11-2, the J gene TRBJ2-7, with D maybe TRBD1 (6 bases). V was clipped by 5 bases and J by 6 bases, with 11 bases between them. The germline CDR1 and CDR2 sequences are SGHAT and FQNNGV. CDR3 length: 12 amino acids. CDR3 region: CASSQQGLEQYF. CDR3 nucleotides: TGTGCCAGCAGCCAACAGGGCCTCGAGCAGTACTTC.

V usage is TRBV5-5 and J usage is TRBJ2-7; maybe TRBD1 (6 bases). Trimming left V 6 bases short and J 1 base short, with 17 bases between. Germline CDR1 is SGHKS and CDR2 is YYEKEE (reference sequence). The CDR3 covers 15 residues. The CDR3 is CASTQLAGDSYEQYF. The CDR3 region has the DNA TGTGCCAGCACTCAACTCGCAGGGGATTCCTACGAGCAGTACTTC.

V gene TRBV9 combines with J gene TRBJ1-1; D perhaps matches TRBD1 (6 bases). V was cut by 0 bases and J by 0 bases, with 12 bases left in between. Germline lookup yields CDR1 SGDLS and CDR2 YYNGEE. The CDR3 spans 16 residues. CDR3 DNA: TGTGCCAGCAGCGTAGGCCACTGGGGGCTGAACACTGAAGCTTTCTTT. This gives the protein CASSVGHWGLNTEAFF.

The chain joins TRBV9 to TRBJ2-7; D remains unclear. There are 12 residues in the CDR3. V was trimmed by 5 bases and J by 1 base, leaving 7 bases between them. Germline lookup yields CDR1 SGDLS and CDR2 YYNGEE. The CDR3 nucleotides are TGTGCCAGCAGTTCTCGGTCCTACGAGCAGTACTTC. It yields the protein CASSSRSYEQYF.

J is TRBJ2-1 and V is TRBV7-2, with D tentatively TRBD2 (6 bases). V was cut by 5 bases and J by 0 bases, with 17 bases left in between. CDR1 and CDR2 (germline): SGHTA, FQGNSA. The CDR3 consists of 17 residues. The CDR3 sequence is CASSTPTRGSSYNEQFF. For the CDR3, the DNA is TGTGCCAGCAGCACTCCCACACGGGGGAGCTCCTACAATGAGCAGTTCTTC.

The chain links TRBV4-1 to TRBJ2-7; 7 nucleotides line up with TRBD1. V dropped 4 bases and J dropped 0; count of bases not matched to a gene: 6. CDR3 length: 15 residues. Germline loops: CDR1 MGHRA, CDR2 YSYEKL. CDR3 in amino acids: CASSPRTGISYEQYF. The DNA of the CDR3 is TGCGCCAGCAGCCCCCGGACAGGTATCTCCTACGAGCAGTACTTC.

The V gene is TRBV6-8, the J gene TRBJ1-3; 8 bases agree with TRBD1. The V and J ends lost 2 bases and 4 bases, in that order; junction bases with no gene match: 4. The CDR3 extends over 15 amino acids. Per the germline V gene, CDR1 is MNHGY and CDR2 is SAAAGT. The CDR3 is CASSYPRTGGNTIYF. As DNA, the CDR3 is TGTGCCAGCAGTTACCCCCGGACAGGGGGAAACACCATATATTTT.

This clone was recorded at least ten times. The V and J genes are TRBV6-1 and TRBJ1-1; D ambiguous. This CDR3 is 14 amino acids long. Germline CDR1 and CDR2: MNHNS and SASEGT. Trimming took 2 bases from V and 10 from J, leaving 17 bases between them. The CDR3 nucleotides are TGTGCCAGCAGTGAATATCTAGGGCGGGAGGGAGCTTTCTTT. Protein: CASSEYLGREGAFF.

The genes are TRBV27 and TRBJ2-7; TRBD2 agrees at 9 bases. Germline assignment: CDR1 MNHEY and CDR2 SMNVEV (reference sequence). The V segment lost 4 bases and the J segment 1 base; nucleotides outside the gene matches: 5. The length of the CDR3 is 15 residues. This CDR3 reads CASSSRTSASYEQYF. Written as DNA, the CDR3 is TGTGCCAGCAGTTCGCGGACTAGCGCGTCCTACGAGCAGTACTTC.

The V gene is TRBV4-1, the J gene TRBJ1-2; no clear D gene. Germline lookup yields CDR1 MGHRA and CDR2 YSYEKL. There are 14 residues in the CDR3. V gave up 0 bases and J gave up 9 bases, with 14 bases separating them. The CDR3 protein is CASSQDVAGYSYTF. CDR3 coding DNA: TGCGCCAGCAGCCAAGATGTGGCAGGTTACAGCTACACCTTC.

The chain is built from TRBV6-2 or TRBV6-3 and TRBJ1-5; TRBD1 aligns across 7 bases. CDR1 MNHEY and CDR2 SVGEGT come from the germline V gene. This CDR3 spans 15 amino acids. V shed 5 bases, J shed 7 bases, and the junction held 11 bases outside the gene matches. The DNA of the CDR3 is TGTGCCAGCAGTCTAAATCGGGACAGTGAGCAGCCCCAGCATTTT. Translated, it gives CASSLNRDSEQPQHF.

The chain employs TRBV27 and TRBJ2-7; D might be TRBD2 (5 bases). With 1 base removed from V and 7 bases from J, the gap between germline ends came to 14 bases. CDR1 MNHEY and CDR2 SMNVEV come from the germline V gene (reference sequence). CDR3 size: 14 residues. The CDR3 nucleotides are TGTGCCAGCAGTTTATGGGCAGACTACCGGGAGCAGTACTTC. It encodes CASSLWADYREQYF.

The chain recombines TRBV7-9 with TRBJ1-2, with D perhaps matching TRBD1 (5 bases). The CDR3 is 15 amino acids. The germline V and J ends were trimmed by 3 bases and 2 bases, with 13 bases remaining between them. Germline assignment: CDR1 SEHNR and CDR2 FQNEAQ (reference sequence). The CDR3 here is CASSLYQGRNYGYTF. CDR3 nucleotide sequence: TGTGCCAGCAGCTTGTATCAGGGAAGAAACTATGGCTACACCTTC.

Regarding this clone: Within the sample, other DNA sequences also encode this same CDR3. CDR3 sequence (DNA): TGTGCCAGCAGCTTAGATCGAGATCAGCCCCAGCATTTT. This sequence encodes CASSLDRDQPQHF. V usage is TRBV7-2 and J usage is TRBJ1-5; no clear D. The CDR3 is made up of 13 amino acids. The germline V gene has CDR1 SGHTA and CDR2 FQGNSA. Deletions cut 1 base from V and 5 bases from J, with 6 bases between. Full variable domain (outside the CDR3, taken from reference TRBV7-2 and TRBJ1-5): GAGVSQSPSNKVTEKGKDVELRCDPISGHTALYWYRQSLGQGLEFLIYFQGNSAPDKSGLPSDRFSAERTGGSVSTLTIQRTQQEDSAVYLCASSLDRDQPQHFGDGTRLSIL.

This clone has just one count. In DNA, the CDR3 is TGTGCCAGCAGCTTATTCACCTACGGCTACACCTTC. This gives the protein CASSLFTYGYTF. This chain links TRBV7-2 with TRBJ1-2; D remains unclear. Germline values: CDR1 SGHTA, CDR2 FQGNSA. The CDR3 spans 12 residues. Deletions cut 2 bases from V and 8 bases from J, with 9 bases between.

The chain recombines TRBV4-2 with TRBJ2-1; TRBD2 matches 9 bases. The V gene end was trimmed by 0 bases and the J gene end by 4 bases; junction bases not matched to a gene: 7. The CDR3 is 17 amino acids. Germline V gene lookup returns CDR1 LGHNA and CDR2 YNFKEQ. The CDR3 bases are TGTGCCAGCAGCCAAGATTTAGCGGGAGCCTCATACAATGAGCAGTTCTTC. It encodes CASSQDLAGASYNEQFF.

The gene calls are TRBV5-1 and TRBJ2-2, with no clear D. The V end lost 7 bases, the J end lost 2 bases, and 15 bases lay between the germline ends. Germline-derived CDR1 and CDR2 are SGHRS and YFSETQ. CDR3 length: 15 residues. CDR3 nucleotide sequence: TGCGCCAGCGCCTCCCCCCCTATAAACACCGGGGAGCTGTTTTTT. This gives the protein CASASPPINTGELFF.

This clone was observed a few times. J is TRBJ1-1 and V is TRBV7-8, with D possibly TRBD1 on 5 matching bases. This CDR3 contains 16 residues. Trimming left V 5 bases short and J 0 bases short, with 16 bases between. Germline loops: CDR1 SGHVS, CDR2 FQNEAQ. CDR3 in amino acids: CASSTRTSPMNTEAFF. The CDR3 DNA reads TGTGCCAGCAGCACCCGGACAAGTCCCATGAACACTGAAGCTTTCTTT. Supplemented by reference TRBV7-8 and TRBJ1-1, the full variable domain reads GAGVSQSPRYKVAKRGQDVALRCDPISGHVSLFWYQQALGQGPEFLTYFQNEAQLDKSGLPSDRFFAERPEGSVSTLKIQRTQQEDSAVYLCASSTRTSPMNTEAFFGQGTRLTVV.